The 21 T cell receptor beta chains presented below share a single source sample, sequenced in a study of identical twins. TCRdb reprocessed the 5' RACE reads via MiXCR and lists one record per CDR3 protein. This sample has around 140,000 distinct CDR3 sequences, with approximately 4% found just once. Sequencing input: memory T cells sorted from blood. All receptors come from a man between 18 and 29 years old in good health.

This clonotype has a handful of counts. The chain joins TRBV30 to TRBJ2-1, with D maybe TRBD2 (6 bases). The germline gives CDR1 GTSNPN, CDR2 SVGIG (reference sequence). The CDR3 is 14 amino acids. V gave up 1 base and J gave up 4 bases, with 11 bases separating them. CDR3 sequence: CAWSEGGLYNEQFF. CDR3 coding DNA: TGTGCCTGGAGTGAGGGAGGATTATACAATGAGCAGTTCTTC.

This clonotype showed up many times. V is TRBV12-3 or TRBV12-4 and J is TRBJ2-1; the D gene is possibly TRBD1 (5 bases). V shed 3 bases and J shed 5 bases, with 17 bases lying between them. The CDR3 extends over 16 amino acids. The CDR3 is CASSFLVGAYDNEQFF. CDR3 in DNA: TGTGCCAGCAGTTTCTTGGTAGGGGCCTACGACAATGAGCAGTTCTTC.

This clonotype was seen ten or more times. V usage is TRBV12-3 or TRBV12-4 and J usage is TRBJ2-5, with no clear D. The CDR3 runs to 12 residues. Between the trimmed V and J ends, which lost 8 bases and 1 base, there was a span of 8 bases. The CDR3 protein is CASAAGQETQYF. CDR3 bases: TGTGCCAGCGCGGCAGGCCAAGAGACCCAGTACTTC.

This clonotype appeared many times. The V and J genes are TRBV7-2 and TRBJ2-1, with D perhaps matching TRBD2 (5 bases). The CDR3 is made up of 14 amino acids. The germline gives CDR1 SGHTA, CDR2 FQGNSA. V dropped 5 bases and J dropped 8 bases, with 16 bases sitting between them. CDR3 nucleotide sequence: TGTGCCAGCAGCCATGGGGAGAGGGTGCATGAGCAGTTCTTC. Translation: CASSHGERVHEQFF.

The chain couples TRBV20-1 to TRBJ1-1; D remains ambiguous. CDR1 is DFQATT and CDR2 is SNEGSKA in the germline V gene (reference sequence). The CDR3 is 11 amino acids. The V and J ends lost 5 bases and 11 bases respectively, with 15 bases between them. CDR3 loop: CSAGKTREAFF. The CDR3 DNA follows: TGCAGTGCTGGCAAAACTAGGGAGGCTTTCTTT.

The table lists this clonotype with many counts. The chain joins TRBV7-6 to TRBJ2-6, with D perhaps given as TRBD1 or TRBD2 (5 bases each). The CDR3 has 18 amino acids. Germline values: CDR1 SGHVS, CDR2 FNYEAQ. V was cut by 5 bases and J by 0 bases, with 17 bases left in between. The CDR3 sequence: CASSAGTAQISGANVLTF. CDR3 in DNA: TGTGCCAGCAGCGCAGGGACGGCCCAAATCTCTGGGGCCAACGTCCTGACTTTC.

This clonotype was recorded at least ten times. The chain employs TRBV7-2 and TRBJ2-1; 11 bases map to TRBD2. Germline V CDR1 and CDR2: SGHTA, FQGNSA. Trimming removed 1 base from V and 9 bases from J; junction bases left unmatched: 8. This CDR3 has 16 residues. Here the CDR3 DNA reads TGTGCCAGCAGCTTAGATGGGCTAGCGGGAGGAGTTGAGCAGTTCTTC. Protein product: CASSLDGLAGGVEQFF.

The table lists this clonotype with many counts. The V call is TRBV7-8, the J call TRBJ1-2, with D tentatively TRBD1 (5 bases). V dropped 1 base and J dropped 1 base, with 10 bases sitting between them. This CDR3 contains 15 residues. CDR1 and CDR2 (germline): SGHVS, FQNEAQ. CDR3 in DNA: TGTGCCAGCAGCTTAGTTGGAGGGGATAACTATGGCTACACCTTC. It is translated as CASSLVGGDNYGYTF.

In this sample, this clonotype turned up many times. The gene calls are TRBV6-4 and TRBJ2-4; 7 nucleotides agree with TRBD1. V trimming: 6 bases; J trimming: 0 bases; junction bases outside the gene matches: 17. The CDR3 covers 19 residues. Germline loops: CDR1 MRHNA, CDR2 SNTAGT. The CDR3 nucleotides are TGTGCCAGCAGCCTAAAAAATTCTGGGACAGCCGAAGCCAAAAACATTCAGTACTTC. It translates to CASSLKNSGTAEAKNIQYF.

This clonotype came up many times. V is TRBV7-9 and J is TRBJ2-7; D remains unclear. V lost 5 bases, J lost 5 bases, and 10 bases lay in between. CDR1 and CDR2 from the germline V gene are SEHNR and FQNEAQ (reference sequence). The CDR3 loop spans 12 amino acids. CDR3 sequence: CASSRNLDEQYV. The CDR3 nucleotides read TGTGCCAGCAGCCGGAACTTAGACGAGCAGTACGTC.

This clonotype appeared many times. The chain is built from TRBV29-1 and TRBJ1-2; 7 bases match TRBD1. V was pared by 7 bases and J by 7 bases, with 6 bases of the junction left unmatched. CDR1 is SQVTM, CDR2 ANQGSEA, per germline. The CDR3 has 11 residues. CDR3 residues: CSGDRVAGYTF. The DNA for the CDR3 is TGCAGCGGTGACAGGGTTGCTGGCTACACCTTC.

This clonotype was seen at least ten times. CDR3 sequence reads: CASLGDSSYEQYV. CDR3 nucleotide sequence: TGCGCCAGCTTAGGGGACAGCTCCTACGAGCAGTACGTC. V is TRBV5-1 and J is TRBJ2-7; 7 positions match TRBD1. This CDR3 has 13 residues. V lost 7 bases, J lost 0 bases, and 4 bases stayed unmatched. Looked up from germline, CDR1 is SGHRS and CDR2 is YFSETQ.

In this sample, this clonotype turned up many times. The chain couples TRBV6-2 or TRBV6-3 to TRBJ2-1, with D perhaps TRBD2 (6 bases). Germline V gives CDR1 MNHEY, CDR2 SVGEGT. CDR3 length: 16 amino acids. V was cut by 5 bases and J by 6 bases, with 20 bases left in between. CDR3 loop: CASSTRSGGTPNEQFF. DNA for the CDR3: TGTGCCAGCAGTACCCGTAGCGGAGGCACGCCCAATGAGCAGTTCTTC.

This clonotype came up many times. CDR3 residues: CASSFSGIKGNEQFF. The CDR3 DNA reads TGTGCCAGCAGTTTTAGTGGGATCAAAGGCAATGAGCAGTTCTTC. The V gene is TRBV27, the J gene TRBJ2-1; D remains ambiguous. Germline V gene lookup returns CDR1 MNHEY and CDR2 SMNVEV (reference sequence). The CDR3 consists of 15 residues. V lost 3 bases and J 6 bases, leaving 15 bases between the germline ends.

There are many counts of this clonotype. V gene TRBV12-3 or TRBV12-4 combines with J gene TRBJ2-1; D gene ambiguous. Trimming took 10 bases from V and 0 from J, leaving 10 bases between them. This CDR3 contains 13 residues. The chain's CDR3 is CATCNSSYNEQFF. As DNA, the CDR3 is TGTGCCACTTGCAATAGCTCCTACAATGAGCAGTTCTTC.

This clonotype was seen at least ten times. The chain uses TRBV29-1 and TRBJ2-3; D is unclear. V was pared by 4 bases and J by 3 bases, with 8 bases between. The CDR3 totals 12 residues. Per germline, CDR1 SQVTM and CDR2 ANQGSEA. CDR3: CSVVIQTDTQYF. The CDR3 DNA is TGCAGCGTTGTCATACAAACAGATACGCAGTATTTT.

In this sample, this clonotype turned up many times. V and J are TRBV7-8 and TRBJ2-7, with D perhaps TRBD1 (6 bases). From germline, CDR1 is SGHVS and CDR2 FQNEAQ. V was clipped by 5 bases and J by 2 bases, with 16 bases between them. The CDR3 contains 15 residues. The CDR3 nucleotides read TGTGCCAGCAGCCCGTACAGGGCAGCGCCCTACGAGCAGTACTTC. Translating it yields CASSPYRAAPYEQYF.

This clonotype was counted at least ten times. This rearrangement joins TRBV20-1 to TRBJ1-5, with 12 bases matching TRBD1. The germline V gene has CDR1 DFQATT and CDR2 SNEGSKA (reference sequence). The CDR3 sequence is 14 residues long. V lost 5 bases and J lost 3; bases outside the gene matches: 2. The CDR3, as DNA: TGCAGTGCTGGGGGACAGGGGGCCAATCAGCCCCAGCATTTT. Translated, it gives CSAGGQGANQPQHF.

This clonotype was seen repeatedly, ten times or more. The CDR3 coding sequence is TGCAGTGCTAGTAAGGCAGACTGGTACCAAGAGACCCAGTACTTC. Translation: CSASKADWYQETQYF. The chain links TRBV20-1 to TRBJ2-5; D unresolved. Per the germline V gene, CDR1 is DFQATT and CDR2 is SNEGSKA (reference sequence). V was trimmed by 3 bases and J by 0 bases, leaving 14 bases between them. CDR3 size: 15 residues.

This clonotype was observed a handful of times. The chain is built from TRBV7-9 and TRBJ1-4; TRBD1 is a possible D gene (6 bases). Germline V gene lookup returns CDR1 SEHNR and CDR2 FQNEAQ (reference sequence). V dropped 4 bases and J dropped 7 bases, with 13 bases sitting between them. This CDR3 spans 14 amino acids. CDR3: CASSSRGGGEKLFF. CDR3 bases: TGTGCCAGCAGCTCCAGGGGAGGGGGTGAAAAACTGTTTTTT.

This clonotype was observed at least ten times. This sequence joins TRBV6-1 and TRBJ2-3, with D unclear. The CDR3 runs 14 residues. The germline V and J ends were trimmed by 7 bases and 2 bases, with 13 bases remaining between them. Looked up from germline, CDR1 is MNHNS and CDR2 is SASEGT. The chain's CDR3 is CASNHLMNTDTQYF. The CDR3 DNA reads as TGTGCCAGCAACCACCTTATGAACACAGATACGCAGTATTTT.